This T cell receptor beta chain comes out of a study of blood T cell repertoires in COVID-19. Participant age was roughly 18 to 89 years, and participants resided in fewer than 25 US areas. The study assigned cohorts using participant-reported clinical history. V shed 5 bases, J shed 10 bases, and the junction held 2 bases outside the gene matches. Looked up from germline, CDR1 is MNHEY and CDR2 is SVGAGI. The CDR3 length is 12 residues. Original methodology: Counts of nucleated cells, estimated from reference gene primer amplification, were obtained. Generated by immunoSEQ multiplex PCR, the TCRdb table keeps only in-frame clones and is missing some. Clone size and V and J calls were adopted from that table, with D and trimming inferred from the DNA. The data show 200,000 to 250,000 clones, 82% seen once.

The receptor was derived from a middle-aged man who had recovered from COVID-19. The chain recombines TRBV6-5 with TRBJ1-6, with 7 bases aligning to TRBD1. Sequencing was performed on PBMCs or T cells enriched from blood (not recorded which). CDR3 in DNA: TGTGCCAGCAGTAGGGGGCGCTCACCCCTCCACTTT. Translated, it gives CASSRGRSPLHF.